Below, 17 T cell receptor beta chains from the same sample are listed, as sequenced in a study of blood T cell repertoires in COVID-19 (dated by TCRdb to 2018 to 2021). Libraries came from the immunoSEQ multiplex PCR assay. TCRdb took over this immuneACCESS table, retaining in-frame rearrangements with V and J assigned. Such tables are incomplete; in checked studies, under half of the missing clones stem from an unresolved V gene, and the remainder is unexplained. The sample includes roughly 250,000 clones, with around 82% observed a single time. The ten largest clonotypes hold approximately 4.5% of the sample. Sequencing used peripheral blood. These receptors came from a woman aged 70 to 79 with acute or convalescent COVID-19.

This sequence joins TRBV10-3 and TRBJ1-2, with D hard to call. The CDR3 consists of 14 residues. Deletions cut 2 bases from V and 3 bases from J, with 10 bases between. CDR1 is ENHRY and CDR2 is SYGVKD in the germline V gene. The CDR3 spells CAISERLGDYGYTF. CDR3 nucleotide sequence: TGTGCCATCAGTGAGCGTCTCGGGGACTATGGCTACACCTTC.

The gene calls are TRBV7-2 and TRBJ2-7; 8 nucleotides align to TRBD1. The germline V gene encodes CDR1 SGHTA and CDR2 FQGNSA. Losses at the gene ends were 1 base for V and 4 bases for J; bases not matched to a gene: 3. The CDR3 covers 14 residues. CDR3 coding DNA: TGTGCCAGCAGCTTAGTAACAGGGGGTTACGAGCAGTACTTC. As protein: CASSLVTGGYEQYF.

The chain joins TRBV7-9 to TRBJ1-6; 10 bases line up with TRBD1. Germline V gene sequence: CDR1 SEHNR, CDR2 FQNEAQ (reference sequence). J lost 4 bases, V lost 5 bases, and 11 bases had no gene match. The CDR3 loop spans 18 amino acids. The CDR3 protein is CASSHFGDRGSYNSPLHF. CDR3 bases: TGTGCCAGCAGCCATTTTGGGGACAGGGGATCATATAATTCACCCCTCCACTTT.

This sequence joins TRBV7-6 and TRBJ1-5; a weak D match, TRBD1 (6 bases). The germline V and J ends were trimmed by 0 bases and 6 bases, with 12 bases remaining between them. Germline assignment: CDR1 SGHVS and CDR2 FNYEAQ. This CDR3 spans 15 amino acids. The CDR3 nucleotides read TGTGCCAGCAGCTTAGCGCCGGCAGGGGTTCAGCCCCAGCATTTT. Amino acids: CASSLAPAGVQPQHF.

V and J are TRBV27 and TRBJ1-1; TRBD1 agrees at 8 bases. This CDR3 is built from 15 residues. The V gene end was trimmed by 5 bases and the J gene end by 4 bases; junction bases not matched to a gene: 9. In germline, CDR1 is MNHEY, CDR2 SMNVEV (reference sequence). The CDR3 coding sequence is TGTGCCAGCAGTCCAATCGACAGGGGAGGCACTGAAGCTTTCTTT. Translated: CASSPIDRGGTEAFF.

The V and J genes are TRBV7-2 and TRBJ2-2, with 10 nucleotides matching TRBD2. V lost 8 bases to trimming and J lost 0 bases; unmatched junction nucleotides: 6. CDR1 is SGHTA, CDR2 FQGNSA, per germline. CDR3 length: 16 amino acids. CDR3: CASPTLAGSNTGELFF. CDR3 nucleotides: TGTGCCAGCCCCACACTAGCGGGGTCGAACACCGGGGAGCTGTTTTTT.

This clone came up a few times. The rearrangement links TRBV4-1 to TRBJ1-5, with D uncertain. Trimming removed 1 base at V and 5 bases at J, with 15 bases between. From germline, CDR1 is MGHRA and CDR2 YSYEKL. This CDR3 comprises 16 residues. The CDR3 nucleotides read TGCGCCAGCAGCCAAGTGTTTGTCAGTCTCTATCAGCCCCAGCATTTT. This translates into CASSQVFVSLYQPQHF.

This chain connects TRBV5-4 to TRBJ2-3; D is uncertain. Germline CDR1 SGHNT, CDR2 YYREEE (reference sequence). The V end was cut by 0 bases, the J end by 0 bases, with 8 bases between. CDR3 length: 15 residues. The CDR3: CASSLEKTSTDTQYF. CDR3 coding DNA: TGTGCCAGCAGCTTGGAGAAGACTAGCACAGATACGCAGTATTTT.

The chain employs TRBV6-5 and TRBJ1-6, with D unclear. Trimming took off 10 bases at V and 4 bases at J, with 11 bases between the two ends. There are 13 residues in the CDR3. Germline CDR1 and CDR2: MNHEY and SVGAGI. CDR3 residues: CATHSGYNSPLHF. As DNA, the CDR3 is TGTGCCACCCATTCGGGATATAATTCACCCCTCCACTTT.

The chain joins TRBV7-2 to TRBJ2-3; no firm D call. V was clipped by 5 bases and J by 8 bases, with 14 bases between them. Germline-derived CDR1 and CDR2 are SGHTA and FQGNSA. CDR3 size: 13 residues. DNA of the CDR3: TGTGCCAGCAGCCGCATTATATCGGGTACGCAGTATTTT. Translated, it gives CASSRIISGTQYF.

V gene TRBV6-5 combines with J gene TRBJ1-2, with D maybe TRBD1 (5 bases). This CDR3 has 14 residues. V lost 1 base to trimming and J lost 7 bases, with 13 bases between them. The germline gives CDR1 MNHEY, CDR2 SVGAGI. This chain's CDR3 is CASSYYRAGPGYTF. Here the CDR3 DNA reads TGTGCCAGCAGTTACTATCGGGCAGGGCCTGGCTACACCTTC.

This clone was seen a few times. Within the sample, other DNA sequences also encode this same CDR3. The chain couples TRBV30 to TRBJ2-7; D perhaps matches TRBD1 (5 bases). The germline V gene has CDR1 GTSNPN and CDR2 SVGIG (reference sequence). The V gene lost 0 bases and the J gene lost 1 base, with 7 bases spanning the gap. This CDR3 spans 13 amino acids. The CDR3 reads CAWSVQGSYEQYF. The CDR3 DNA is TGTGCCTGGAGTGTTCAGGGTTCCTACGAGCAGTACTTC.

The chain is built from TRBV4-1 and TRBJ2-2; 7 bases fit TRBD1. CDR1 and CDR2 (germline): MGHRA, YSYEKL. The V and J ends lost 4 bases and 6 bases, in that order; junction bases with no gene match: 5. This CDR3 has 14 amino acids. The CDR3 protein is CASSRDRVPGELFF. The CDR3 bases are TGCGCCAGCAGCCGAGACAGGGTGCCCGGGGAGCTGTTTTTT.

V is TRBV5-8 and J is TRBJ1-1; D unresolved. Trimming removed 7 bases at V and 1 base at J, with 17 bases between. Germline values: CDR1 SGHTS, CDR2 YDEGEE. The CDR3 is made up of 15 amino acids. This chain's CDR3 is CASSQLPISNTEAFF. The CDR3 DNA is TGTGCCAGCTCTCAACTACCTATCTCGAACACTGAAGCTTTCTTT.

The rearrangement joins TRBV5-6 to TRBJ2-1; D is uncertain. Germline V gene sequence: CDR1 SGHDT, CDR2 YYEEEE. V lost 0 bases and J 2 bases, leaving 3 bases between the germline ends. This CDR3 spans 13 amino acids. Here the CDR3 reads CASSLDTYNEQFF. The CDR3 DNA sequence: TGTGCCAGCAGCTTGGACACCTACAATGAGCAGTTCTTC.

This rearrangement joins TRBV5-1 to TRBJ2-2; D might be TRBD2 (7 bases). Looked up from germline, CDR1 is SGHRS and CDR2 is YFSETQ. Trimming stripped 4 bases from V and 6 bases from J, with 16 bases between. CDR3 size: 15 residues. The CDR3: CASSPLGGAAGELFF. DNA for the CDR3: TGCGCCAGCAGCCCCCTGGGGGGGGCGGCCGGGGAGCTGTTTTTT.

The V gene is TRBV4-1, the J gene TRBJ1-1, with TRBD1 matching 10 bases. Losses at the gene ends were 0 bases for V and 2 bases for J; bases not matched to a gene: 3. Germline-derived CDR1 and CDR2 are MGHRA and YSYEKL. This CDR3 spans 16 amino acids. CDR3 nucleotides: TGCGCCAGCAGCCAAGATTGGGACAGGGGAAACACTGAAGCTTTCTTT. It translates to CASSQDWDRGNTEAFF.